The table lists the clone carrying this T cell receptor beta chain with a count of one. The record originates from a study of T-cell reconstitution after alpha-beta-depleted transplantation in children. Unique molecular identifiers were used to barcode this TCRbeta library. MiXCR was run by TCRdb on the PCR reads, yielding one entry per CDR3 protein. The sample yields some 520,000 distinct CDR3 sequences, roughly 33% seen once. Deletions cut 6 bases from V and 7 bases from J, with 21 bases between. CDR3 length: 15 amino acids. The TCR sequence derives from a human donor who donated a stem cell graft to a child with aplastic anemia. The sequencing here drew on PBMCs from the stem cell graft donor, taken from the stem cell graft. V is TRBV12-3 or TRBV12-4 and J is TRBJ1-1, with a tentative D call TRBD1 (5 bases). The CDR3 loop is CASSFRVGMSIEAFF. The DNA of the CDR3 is TGTGCCAGCAGCTTCAGGGTGGGGATGTCGATTGAAGCTTTCTTT.